This is a list of T cell receptor beta chains from one sample in a study of cytomegalovirus exposure and HLA in healthy donors. Sequencing was performed with immunoSEQ multiplex PCR; in TCRdb, only in-frame clones are kept and a portion is missing. The sample has 80,000 or so clones; the top ten hold roughly an eighth. Specimen: PBMCs. These receptor sequences come from a man aged 45-65 years in good health and CMV-seropositive. The CDR3 runs from the conserved cysteine through the conserved F or W. A D gene is named only where the DNA matches it firmly.

v_gene	d_gene	j_gene	CDR3aa	CDR3nt
TRBV5-1	TRBD1	TRBJ2-3	CASSPDRATSTDTQYF	TGCGCCAGCAGCCCTGACAGGGCCACTAGCACAGATACGCAGTATTTT
TRBV9	TRBD2	TRBJ2-5	CASSGLAGGTETQYF	TGTGCCAGTTCCGGGCTAGCGGGAGGGACAGAGACCCAGTACTTC
TRBV4-1	.	TRBJ1-2	CASSPFTGRDGYTF	TGCGCCAGCAGCCCATTCACAGGGAGGGATGGCTACACCTTC
TRBV4-1	TRBD1	TRBJ2-5	CASSQGQGETQYF	TGCGCCAGCAGCCAAGGACAGGGGGAGACCCAGTACTTC
TRBV5-6	TRBD1	TRBJ1-1	CASSLETGEAFF	TGTGCCAGCAGCTTGGAGACAGGGGAAGCTTTCTTT
TRBV29-1	.	TRBJ1-4	CSVEEGANEKLFF	TGCAGCGTTGAAGAAGGAGCTAATGAAAAACTGTTTTTT
TRBV5-6	.	TRBJ1-2	CASSLRGTAYF	TGTGCCAGCAGCTTGAGGGGAACAGCCTACTTC
TRBV7-3	.	TRBJ1-5	CASSQRGGDQPQHF	TGTGCCAGCAGCCAAAGGGGGGGGGACCAGCCCCAGCATTTT
TRBV6-5	.	TRBJ1-1	CASSCQRPSCEAFF	TGTGCCAGCAGTTGCCAGCGACCCTCCTGCGAAGCTTTCTTT
TRBV6-5	TRBD2	TRBJ2-3	CASSGLAGYTDTQYF	TGTGCCAGCAGCGGACTAGCGGGATACACAGATACGCAGTATTTT
TRBV11-2	TRBD1	TRBJ2-7	CASSLGTGDPYEQYF	TGTGCCAGCAGCTTAGGAACAGGGGACCCCTACGAGCAGTACTTC
TRBV6-4	.	TRBJ2-5	CASSLTDQETQYF	TGTGCCAGCAGCTTGACAGACCAAGAGACCCAGTACTTC
TRBV4-2	TRBD2	TRBJ2-1	CASSRGAGGPNEQFF	TGTGCCAGCAGCCGGGGAGCGGGGGGGCCCAATGAGCAGTTCTTC
TRBV6-1	.	TRBJ2-3	CASSGTDHPGTDTQYF	TGTGCCAGCAGTGGGACAGATCACCCCGGCACAGATACGCAGTATTTT
TRBV4-1	.	TRBJ2-7	CASSQGRTPTSSYEQYF	TGCGCCAGCAGCCAGGGACGGACCCCGACTAGTTCCTACGAGCAGTACTTC
TRBV2	.	TRBJ1-1	CASSGTANTNTEAFF	TGTGCCAGCAGTGGGACAGCGAATACGAACACTGAAGCTTTCTTT
TRBV5-8	.	TRBJ2-7	CASSLIVSSYEQYF	TGTGCCAGCAGCCTGATAGTCTCGTCCTACGAGCAGTACTTC
TRBV9	.	TRBJ1-1	CASSVGLGGNTEAFF	TGTGCCAGCAGCGTAGGGTTGGGGGGGAACACTGAAGCTTTCTTT
TRBV5-1	.	TRBJ2-2	CASSRPPRETNTGELFF	TGCGCCAGCAGCCGCCCCCCGCGAGAGACGAACACCGGGGAGCTGTTTTTT
TRBV19	.	TRBJ1-2	CASTGGPRRYTF	TGTGCCAGTACCGGGGGTCCCCGACGCTACACCTTC
TRBV5-5	TRBD1	TRBJ1-2	CASSEGTALQEGYTF	TGTGCCAGCAGCGAAGGGACAGCCCTGCAGGAGGGCTACACCTTC
TRBV7-2	.	TRBJ2-5	CASSLDPAGAETQYF	TGTGCCAGCAGCTTGGACCCCGCGGGGGCGGAGACCCAGTACTTC
TRBV6-1	TRBD1	TRBJ2-3	CASTSDRGNGDTQYF	TGTGCCAGCACCTCTGACAGGGGCAACGGAGATACGCAGTATTTT
TRBV10-3	TRBD1	TRBJ1-2	CAIRRGQGDSRYGYTF	TGTGCCATCAGAAGGGGACAGGGAGATTCACGGTATGGCTACACCTTC
TRBV2	.	TRBJ2-3	CASSEDSPPDTQYF	TGTGCCAGCAGTGAGGACAGTCCTCCAGATACGCAGTATTTT
TRBV5-1	.	TRBJ2-5	CASSLGATVQETQYF	TGCGCCAGCAGCTTGGGAGCGACAGTTCAAGAGACCCAGTACTTC
TRBV7-3	.	TRBJ1-1	CASSLQGTKNTEAFF	TGTGCCAGCAGCTTACAGGGGACTAAGAACACTGAAGCTTTCTTT
TRBV7-9	TRBD1	TRBJ1-2	CASSPIGTGLNYGYTF	TGTGCCAGCAGCCCGATAGGGACAGGCCTAAACTATGGCTACACCTTC
TRBV18	.	TRBJ2-4	CASSPQNREQERYF	TGTGCCAGCTCACCACAGAACAGGGAGCAGGAGAGGTACTTC
TRBV13	TRBD1	TRBJ1-3	CASSLGQGAGNTIYF	TGTGCCAGCAGCCTGGGACAGGGGGCTGGAAACACCATATATTTT
TRBV18	TRBD1	TRBJ2-2	CASSQGQTTGELFF	TGTGCCAGCTCACAGGGACAGACCACCGGGGAGCTGTTTTTT
TRBV11-2	.	TRBJ2-7	CASSLMGGQQYF	TGTGCCAGCAGCTTAATGGGAGGACAGCAGTACTTC
TRBV6-7	TRBD1	TRBJ1-2	CASSYSPDRGGNYGYTF	TGTGCCAGCAGTTACTCCCCAGACAGGGGGGGTAACTATGGCTACACCTTC
TRBV29-1	.	TRBJ2-7	CSVEGGNTYEQYF	TGCAGCGTTGAAGGCGGTAATACCTACGAGCAGTACTTC
TRBV7-3	TRBD2	TRBJ2-1	CASSQSSGAVNEQFF	TGTGCCAGCAGCCAATCTAGCGGGGCAGTAAATGAGCAGTTCTTC
TRBV6-5	TRBD1	TRBJ1-1	CASTHERQGTEAFF	TGTGCCAGCACCCACGAGAGACAGGGCACTGAAGCTTTCTTT
TRBV2	TRBD1	TRBJ1-6	CASRQGVGSPLHF	TGTGCCAGCCGACAGGGGGTGGGGTCACCCCTCCACTTT
TRBV5-6	TRBD1	TRBJ1-4	CASSLGDREGKLFF	TGTGCCAGCAGCTTGGGGGACAGGGAGGGAAAACTGTTTTTT
TRBV4-3	.	TRBJ2-5	CASSQDRGGEETQYF	TGCGCCAGCAGCCAAGATCGTGGAGGGGAAGAGACCCAGTACTTC
TRBV7-2	TRBD2	TRBJ2-2	CASSPSGGFNTGELFF	TGTGCCAGCAGCCCCAGCGGGGGGTTCAACACCGGGGAGCTGTTTTTT
TRBV5-1	.	TRBJ2-2	CASSLSGNPGELFF	TGCGCCAGCAGCTTGTCAGGGAACCCCGGGGAGCTGTTTTTT
TRBV21-1	.	TRBJ1-3	CASSRGGQGSGNTIYF	TGTGCCAGCAGCAGAGGAGGACAGGGCTCTGGAAACACCATATATTTT
TRBV7-9	TRBD1	TRBJ1-2	CASSLVAGGDGYTF	TGTGCCAGCAGCTTAGTGGCAGGGGGCGATGGCTACACCTTC
TRBV5-6	.	TRBJ2-3	CASSSLRLAGADTQYF	TGTGCCAGCAGCTCCCTCCGACTAGCAGGGGCAGATACGCAGTATTTT
TRBV11-3	TRBD1	TRBJ2-2	CASSKGQANGELFF	TGTGCCAGCAGCAAGGGACAGGCTAACGGGGAGCTGTTTTTT
TRBV4-1	.	TRBJ1-4	CASSQGGGRGNEKLFF	TGCGCCAGCAGCCAAGGTGGTGGCAGGGGTAATGAAAAACTGTTTTTT
TRBV27	.	TRBJ1-6	CASSLQEAANSPLHF	TGTGCCAGCAGTTTACAGGAGGCGGCAAATTCACCCCTACACTTT
TRBV4-2	.	TRBJ1-1	CASSQVQPNTEAFF	TGTGCCAGCAGCCAAGTACAGCCGAACACTGAAGCTTTCTTT
TRBV7-2	.	TRBJ2-2	CASSSDYTGELFF	TGTGCCAGCAGCTCCGACTACACCGGGGAGCTGTTTTTT